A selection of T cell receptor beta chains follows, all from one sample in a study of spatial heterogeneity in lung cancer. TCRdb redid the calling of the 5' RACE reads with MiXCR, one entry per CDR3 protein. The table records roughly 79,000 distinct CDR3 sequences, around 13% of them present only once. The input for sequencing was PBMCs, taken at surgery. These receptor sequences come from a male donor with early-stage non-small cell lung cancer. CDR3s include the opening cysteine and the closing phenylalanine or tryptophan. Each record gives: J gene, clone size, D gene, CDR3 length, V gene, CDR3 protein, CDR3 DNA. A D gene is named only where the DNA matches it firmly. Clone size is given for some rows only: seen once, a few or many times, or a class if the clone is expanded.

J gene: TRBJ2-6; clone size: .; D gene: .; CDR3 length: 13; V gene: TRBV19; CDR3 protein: CASGGTGANVLTF; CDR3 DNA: TGTGCCAGTGGGGGCACTGGGGCCAACGTCCTGACTTTC
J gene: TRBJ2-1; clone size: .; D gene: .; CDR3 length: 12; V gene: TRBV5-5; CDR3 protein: CASSPFYNEQFF; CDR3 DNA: TGTGCCAGCAGCCCTTTTTACAATGAGCAGTTCTTC
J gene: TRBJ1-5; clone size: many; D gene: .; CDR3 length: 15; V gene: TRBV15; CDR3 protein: CATSTGDGRNQPQHF; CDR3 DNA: TGTGCCACCAGCACTGGGGACGGACGCAATCAGCCCCAGCATTTT
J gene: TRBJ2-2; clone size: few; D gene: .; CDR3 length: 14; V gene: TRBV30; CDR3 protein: CAWSGTANTGELFF; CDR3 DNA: TGTGCCTGGAGCGGGACCGCGAACACCGGGGAGCTGTTTTTT
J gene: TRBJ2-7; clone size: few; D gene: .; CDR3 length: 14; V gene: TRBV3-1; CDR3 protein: CASSQAGSSYEQYF; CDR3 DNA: TGTGCCAGCAGCCAAGCCGGGAGCTCCTACGAGCAGTACTTC
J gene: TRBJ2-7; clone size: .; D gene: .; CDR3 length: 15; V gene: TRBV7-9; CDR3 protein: CASSGDGLLYYEQYF; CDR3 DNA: TGTGCCAGCAGCGGGGACGGCCTTCTCTACTACGAGCAGTACTTC
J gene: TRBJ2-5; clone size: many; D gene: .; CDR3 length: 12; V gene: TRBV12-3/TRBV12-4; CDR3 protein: CASTTTAETQYF; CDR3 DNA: TGTGCCAGCACGACAACTGCTGAGACCCAGTACTTC
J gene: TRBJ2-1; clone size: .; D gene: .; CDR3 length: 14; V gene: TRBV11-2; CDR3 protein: CASSLDRGGNEQFF; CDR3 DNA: TGTGCCAGCAGCTTAGATCGAGGTGGCAATGAGCAGTTCTTC
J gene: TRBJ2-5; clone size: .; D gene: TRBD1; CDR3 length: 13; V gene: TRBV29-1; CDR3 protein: CSVQGQGGETQYF; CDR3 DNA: TGCAGCGTTCAGGGACAGGGAGGAGAGACCCAGTACTTC
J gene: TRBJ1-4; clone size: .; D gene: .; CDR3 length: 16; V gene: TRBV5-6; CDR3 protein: CASSLLMDPTNEKLFF; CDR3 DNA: TGTGCCAGCAGCTTGTTAATGGACCCAACTAATGAAAAACTGTTTTTT
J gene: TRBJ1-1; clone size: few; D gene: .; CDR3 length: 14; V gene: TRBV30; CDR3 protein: CAWSVPGTNTEAFF; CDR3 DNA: TGTGCCTGGAGTGTACCTGGGACGAACACTGAAGCTTTCTTT
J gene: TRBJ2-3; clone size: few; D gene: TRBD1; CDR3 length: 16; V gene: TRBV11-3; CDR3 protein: CASSFTGTDATDTQYF; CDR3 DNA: TGTGCCAGCAGCTTTACCGGGACAGACGCCACAGATACGCAGTATTTT
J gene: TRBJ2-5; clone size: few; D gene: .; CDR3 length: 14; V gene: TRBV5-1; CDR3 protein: CASRVGMSQETQYF; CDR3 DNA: TGCGCCAGCCGGGTGGGGATGTCGCAGGAGACCCAGTACTTC
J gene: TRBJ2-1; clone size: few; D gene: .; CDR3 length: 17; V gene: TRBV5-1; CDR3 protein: CASSLEGAGYSYNEQFF; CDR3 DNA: TGCGCCAGCAGCTTGGAGGGGGCGGGATACTCCTACAATGAGCAGTTCTTC
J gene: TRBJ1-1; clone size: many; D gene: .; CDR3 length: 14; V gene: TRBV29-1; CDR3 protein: CSVEAQGMNTEAFF; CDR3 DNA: TGCAGCGTTGAGGCTCAGGGCATGAACACTGAAGCTTTCTTT
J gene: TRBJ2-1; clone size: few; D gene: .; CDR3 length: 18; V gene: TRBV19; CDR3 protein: CASSIKGEGGISYNEQFF; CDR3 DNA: TGTGCCAGTAGTATTAAGGGGGAGGGGGGGATCTCCTACAATGAGCAGTTCTTC
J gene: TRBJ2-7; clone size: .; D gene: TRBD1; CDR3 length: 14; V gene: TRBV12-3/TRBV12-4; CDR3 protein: CASSSFHRGYEQYF; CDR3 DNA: TGTGCCAGCAGCTCGTTCCACAGGGGTTACGAGCAGTACTTC
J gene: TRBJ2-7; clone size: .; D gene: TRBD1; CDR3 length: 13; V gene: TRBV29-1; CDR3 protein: CSVLGTADYEQYF; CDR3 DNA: TGCAGCGTTCTTGGGACAGCGGATTACGAGCAGTACTTC
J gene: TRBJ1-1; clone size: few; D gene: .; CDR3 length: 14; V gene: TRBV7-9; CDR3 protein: CASSLSSRATEAFF; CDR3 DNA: TGTGCCAGCAGCTTAAGTAGTAGGGCGACTGAAGCTTTCTTT
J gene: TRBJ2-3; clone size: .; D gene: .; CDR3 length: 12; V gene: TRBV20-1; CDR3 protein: CSARDLGDTQYF; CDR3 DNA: TGCAGTGCTAGAGATCTGGGAGATACGCAGTATTTT
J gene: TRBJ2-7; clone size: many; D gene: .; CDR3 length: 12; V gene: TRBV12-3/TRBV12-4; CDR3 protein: CASSEGSYEQYF; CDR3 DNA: TGTGCCAGCAGTGAGGGTTCCTACGAGCAGTACTTC
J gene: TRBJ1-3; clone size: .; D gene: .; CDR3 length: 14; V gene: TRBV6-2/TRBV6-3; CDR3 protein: CASSYSSGGNTIYF; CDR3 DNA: TGTGCCAGCAGTTACTCGAGCGGTGGAAACACCATATATTTT
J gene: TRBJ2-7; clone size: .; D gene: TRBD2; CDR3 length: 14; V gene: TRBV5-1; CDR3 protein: CASSLTSGGAEQYF; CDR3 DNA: TGCGCCAGCAGCTTGACTAGCGGGGGGGCCGAGCAGTACTTC
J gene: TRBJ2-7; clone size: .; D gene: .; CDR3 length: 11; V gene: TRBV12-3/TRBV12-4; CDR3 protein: CASSFGDEQYF; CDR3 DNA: TGTGCCAGCAGTTTCGGGGACGAGCAGTACTTC
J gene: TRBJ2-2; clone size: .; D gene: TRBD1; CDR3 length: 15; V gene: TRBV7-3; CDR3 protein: CASSGQGGGTGELFF; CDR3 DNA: TGTGCCAGCAGCGGACAGGGGGGAGGCACCGGGGAGCTGTTTTTT
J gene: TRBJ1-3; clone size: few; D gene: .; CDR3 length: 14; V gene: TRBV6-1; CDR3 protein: CASSSTGLGNTIYF; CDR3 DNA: TGTGCCAGCAGTTCGACAGGCCTTGGAAACACCATATATTTT
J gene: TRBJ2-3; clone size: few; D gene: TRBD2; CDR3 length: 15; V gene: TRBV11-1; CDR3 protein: CASSFTSGGVDTQYF; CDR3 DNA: TGTGCCAGCAGCTTCACTAGCGGGGGAGTAGATACGCAGTATTTT
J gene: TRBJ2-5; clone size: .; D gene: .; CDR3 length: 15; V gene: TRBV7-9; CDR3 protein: CASSLQGWGQETQYF; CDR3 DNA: TGTGCCAGCAGCTTACAGGGTTGGGGACAAGAGACCCAGTACTTC
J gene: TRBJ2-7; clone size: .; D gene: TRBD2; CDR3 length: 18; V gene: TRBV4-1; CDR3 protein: CASSQGEGFTLSPYEQYF; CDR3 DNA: TGCGCCAGCAGCCAAGGGGAGGGATTCACTTTAAGTCCCTACGAGCAGTACTTC
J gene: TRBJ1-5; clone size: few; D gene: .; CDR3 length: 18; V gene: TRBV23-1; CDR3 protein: CASSQTRTAKYSNQPQHF; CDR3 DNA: TGCGCCAGCAGTCAGACTCGGACGGCGAAGTATAGCAATCAGCCCCAGCATTTT
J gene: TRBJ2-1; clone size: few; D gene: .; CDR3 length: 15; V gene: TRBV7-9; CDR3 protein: CASSPRLVSYNEQFF; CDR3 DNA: TGTGCCAGCAGCCCCAGACTGGTCTCCTACAATGAGCAGTTCTTC
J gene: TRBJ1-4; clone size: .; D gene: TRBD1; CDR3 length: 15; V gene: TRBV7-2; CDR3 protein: CASSTRQGASEKLFF; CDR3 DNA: TGTGCCAGCAGCACCCGACAGGGGGCGAGCGAAAAACTGTTTTTT
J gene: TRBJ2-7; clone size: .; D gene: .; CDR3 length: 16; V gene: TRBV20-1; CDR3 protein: CSAVNSGTLASYEQYF; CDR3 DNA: TGCAGTGCTGTCAATTCCGGGACTCTAGCTTCCTACGAGCAGTACTTC
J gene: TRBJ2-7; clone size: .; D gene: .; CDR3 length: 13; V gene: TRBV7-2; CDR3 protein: CASSSSPRLEQYF; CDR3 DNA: TGTGCCAGCAGCTCCTCTCCCCGTCTCGAGCAGTACTTC
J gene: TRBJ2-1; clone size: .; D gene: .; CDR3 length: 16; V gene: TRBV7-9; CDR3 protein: CASSTDSPLPYNEQFF; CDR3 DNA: TGTGCCAGCAGCACCGACAGTCCTTTACCCTACAATGAGCAGTTCTTC
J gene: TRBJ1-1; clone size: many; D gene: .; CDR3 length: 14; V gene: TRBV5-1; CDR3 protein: CASSSRQENTEAFF; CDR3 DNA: TGCGCCAGCAGCTCAAGACAGGAGAACACTGAAGCTTTCTTT
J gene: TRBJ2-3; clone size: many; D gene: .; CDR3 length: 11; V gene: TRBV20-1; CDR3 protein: CSAMPGNTQYF; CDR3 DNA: TGCAGTGCTATGCCGGGTAATACGCAGTATTTT
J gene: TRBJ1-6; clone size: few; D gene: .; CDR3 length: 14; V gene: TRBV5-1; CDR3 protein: CASSSLTPDSPLHF; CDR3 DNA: TGCGCCAGCAGCTCCCTTACACCCGATTCACCCCTCCACTTT